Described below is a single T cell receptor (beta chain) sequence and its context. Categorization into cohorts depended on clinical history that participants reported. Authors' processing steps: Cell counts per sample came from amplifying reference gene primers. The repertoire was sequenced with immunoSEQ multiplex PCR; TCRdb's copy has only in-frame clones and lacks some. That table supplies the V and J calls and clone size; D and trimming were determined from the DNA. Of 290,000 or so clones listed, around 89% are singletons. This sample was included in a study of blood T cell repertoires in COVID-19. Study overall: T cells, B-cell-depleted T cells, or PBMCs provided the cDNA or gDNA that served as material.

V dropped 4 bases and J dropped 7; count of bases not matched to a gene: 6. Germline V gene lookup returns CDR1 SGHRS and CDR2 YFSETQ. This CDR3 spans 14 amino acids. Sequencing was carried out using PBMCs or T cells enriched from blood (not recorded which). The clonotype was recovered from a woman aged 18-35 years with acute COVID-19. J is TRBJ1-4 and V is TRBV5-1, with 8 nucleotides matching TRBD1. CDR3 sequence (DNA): TGCGCCAGCAGCGAGGACAGGGAACGTGAAAAACTGTTTTTT. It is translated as CASSEDREREKLFF.